The clone carrying this TCR beta chain has only a few counts. The target antigen is unknown. This specimen belongs to a study of long-term antiretroviral therapy in people with HIV. There are 13 residues in the CDR3. Germline CDR1 WNHNN, CDR2 SYGVQD (reference sequence). V lost 4 bases to trimming and J lost 1 base, with 8 bases between them. Findings of the study overall: Repertoires in HIV (unlike those of controls) had narrower CDR3 length ranges.

This was the immunoSEQ v3.0 assay at survey level. Sequenced by immunoSEQ multiplex PCR; TCRdb stores in-frame clones only, minus some. The table includes about 16,000 clones, 81% detected once. V is TRBV10-1 and J is TRBJ2-7; D unclear. The source of this sequence is a man aged 25-45 years with HIV. The material sequenced was unsorted PBMCs, taken 1.2 to 1.3 years before starting antiretroviral therapy. In nucleotides, the CDR3 is TGCGCCAGCAGTGTGCCCGGTTCCTACGAGCAGTACTTC. This sequence encodes CASSVPGSYEQYF.